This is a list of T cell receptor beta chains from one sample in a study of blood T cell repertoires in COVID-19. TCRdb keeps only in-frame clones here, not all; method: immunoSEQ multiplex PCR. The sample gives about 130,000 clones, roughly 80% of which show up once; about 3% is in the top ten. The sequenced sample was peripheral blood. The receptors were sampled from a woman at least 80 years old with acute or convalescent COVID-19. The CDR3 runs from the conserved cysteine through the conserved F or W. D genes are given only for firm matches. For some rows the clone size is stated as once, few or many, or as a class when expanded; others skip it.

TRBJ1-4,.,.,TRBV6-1,TGTGCCAGCAGTGCCTTCTCAAGAGCAACTAATGAAAAACTGTTTTTT,CASSAFSRATNEKLFF
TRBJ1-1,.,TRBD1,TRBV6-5,TGTGCCAGCAAGATAGGACAGGGGCGAACTGAAGCTTTCTTT,CASKIGQGRTEAFF
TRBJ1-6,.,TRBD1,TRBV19,TGTGCCAGTAGTCACCGCACAAATACAGGGGGGGCTTCTAGGCCACCCCTCCACTTT,CASSHRTNTGGASRPPLHF
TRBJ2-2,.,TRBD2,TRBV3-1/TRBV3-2,TGTGCCAGCAGCCCGGAGGGGCGGGGGGGCCGTACCGGGGAGCTGTTTTTT,CASSPEGRGGRTGELFF
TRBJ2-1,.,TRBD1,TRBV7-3,TGTGCCAGCAGCTTAGGGGCGGACAGGCTGTGGAATGAGCAGTTCTTC,CASSLGADRLWNEQFF
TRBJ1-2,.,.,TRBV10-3,TGTGCCATCAGTGAGACGTACAGGGCTGCTGGCTACACCTTC,CAISETYRAAGYTF
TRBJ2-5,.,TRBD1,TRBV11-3,TGTGCCAGCAGCTCTTCCCGGGACAGGGGCCGAGAGACCCAGTACTTC,CASSSSRDRGRETQYF
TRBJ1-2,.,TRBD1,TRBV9,TGTGCCAGCAGCGTAGCATCAGGGGGTGGCTACACCTTC,CASSVASGGGYTF
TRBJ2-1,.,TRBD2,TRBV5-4,TGTGCCAGCAGCTTCCCGGGACTAGCGGGGGGACTCAATGAGCAGTTCTTC,CASSFPGLAGGLNEQFF
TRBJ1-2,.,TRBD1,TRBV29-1,TGCAGCGTTGAGGCAGGGGGCAGGGGCTACACCTTC,CSVEAGGRGYTF
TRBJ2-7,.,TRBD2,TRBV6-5,TGTGCCAGCAGTTCCCCGGGGAGGGGCAGTTACGAGCAGTACTTC,CASSSPGRGSYEQYF
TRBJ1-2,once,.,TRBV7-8,TGTGCCAGCAGCTTAGGACGGGCTAACTATGGCTACACCTTC,CASSLGRANYGYTF
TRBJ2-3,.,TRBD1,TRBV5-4,TGTGCCAGCAGCTCTGGACAGGGGGCCAGAGATACGCAGTATTTT,CASSSGQGARDTQYF
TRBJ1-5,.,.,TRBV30,TGTGCCTGGAGTCGGACAGCTAATTATCAGCCCCAGCATTTT,CAWSRTANYQPQHF
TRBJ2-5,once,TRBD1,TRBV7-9,TGTGCCAGCAGCCTCCGGACAGGCCGAGAGACCCAGTACTTC,CASSLRTGRETQYF
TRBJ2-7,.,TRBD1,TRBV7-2,TGTGCCAGCAGCTTAGTACAGGGGTCAGCCTACGAGCAGTACTTC,CASSLVQGSAYEQYF
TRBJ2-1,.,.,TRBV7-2,TGTGCCAGCAGCGCGGGACAGCCGGGAATAAATGAGCAGTTCTTC,CASSAGQPGINEQFF
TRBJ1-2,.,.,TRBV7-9,TGTGCCAGCAGCTTGATCCGGGAAAACTATGGCTACACCTTC,CASSLIRENYGYTF
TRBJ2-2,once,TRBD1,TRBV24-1,TGTGCCACCAGTGATTCCGGGACAGGGTCCGCCGGGGAGCTGTTTTTT,CATSDSGTGSAGELFF
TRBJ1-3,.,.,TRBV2,TGTGCCAGCTTCCTGCCCCGCTCAAGGGGCCTAGTGGACACCCTGGGAAACACCATATATTTT,CASFLPRSRGLVDTLGNTIYF
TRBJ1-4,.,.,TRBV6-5,TGTGCCAGCAGCCCCCCGCGAGGGCCTAATGAAAAACTGTTTTTT,CASSPPRGPNEKLFF
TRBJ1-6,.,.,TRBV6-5,TGTGCCAGCAATAAGGGGGGGGTGTCGGTCTCACCCCTCCACTTT,CASNKGGVSVSPLHF
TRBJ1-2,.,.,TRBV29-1,TGCAGCGCACAGGAGCGTAACTATGGCTACACCTTC,CSAQERNYGYTF
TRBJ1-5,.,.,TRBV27,TGTGCCAGCAGTTTATCGTGGCAGACAAGCAATCAGCCCCAGCATTTT,CASSLSWQTSNQPQHF
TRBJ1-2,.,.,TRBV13,TGTGCCAGCACCGACCCCCGGGTTGGAGGCTACACCTTC,CASTDPRVGGYTF
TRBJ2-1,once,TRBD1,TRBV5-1,TGCGCCAGCATCTCGGGGACAGGGGGTTACAATGAGCAGTTCTTC,CASISGTGGYNEQFF
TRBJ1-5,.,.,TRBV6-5,TGTGCCAGCAGCCCCGGGATGGGGAGCAATCAGCCCCAGCATTTT,CASSPGMGSNQPQHF